Each of the 30 T cell receptor beta chains below was sequenced from the same sample in a study of shared clonotypes between healthy human individuals. Method: immunoSEQ multiplex PCR; TCRdb's copy keeps in-frame clones and lacks some. The sample comprises some 500,000 clones, roughly 95% of which are singletons, and about 0.064% rests with the top ten. Material: naive CD4+ T cells sorted from blood. Subset denoted: CD45RA+ positively selected. These receptors originate from a woman aged 25-40 years in good health.

V and J are TRBV28 and TRBJ2-7; 7 nucleotides agree with TRBD2. Germline V gives CDR1 MDHEN, CDR2 SYDVKM. Unmatched junction bases numbered 7, after V lost 3 bases and J lost 2 bases. The CDR3 extends over 15 amino acids. CDR3 sequence reads: CASSFGLAETYEQYF. CDR3 DNA sequence: TGTGCCAGCAGTTTTGGGCTAGCGGAGACCTACGAGCAGTACTTC.

The rearrangement links TRBV27 to TRBJ1-5; D gene unclear. V was cut by 0 bases and J by 3 bases, with 12 bases left in between. The germline V gene encodes CDR1 MNHEY and CDR2 SMNVEV (reference sequence). The CDR3 extends over 16 amino acids. The DNA of the CDR3 is TGTGCCAGCAGTTTATCGCCCGGCTCTAACAATCAGCCCCAGCATTTT. Amino acids: CASSLSPGSNNQPQHF.

This chain joins TRBV6-5 and TRBJ2-7; D uncertain. Germline values: CDR1 MNHEY, CDR2 SVGAGI. The length of the CDR3 is 14 residues. Trimming pared 7 bases from V and 1 base from J, leaving 14 bases between. The CDR3 DNA follows: TGTGCCAGCAAGAGTGGCGGCACTTCCTACGAGCAGTACTTC. This sequence encodes CASKSGGTSYEQYF.

The chain joins TRBV4-1 to TRBJ2-3, with 10 bases lining up with TRBD2. The ends lost 1 base at V and 5 bases at J; junction bases unmatched: 6. This CDR3 is built from 16 residues. Germline loops: CDR1 MGHRA, CDR2 YSYEKL. CDR3 in DNA: TGCGCCAGCAGCCAAGGGGCAGCGGGGGGGGTAGATACGCAGTATTTT. Amino acid sequence: CASSQGAAGGVDTQYF.

The chain uses TRBV30 and TRBJ2-2, with D hard to call. With 5 bases removed from V and 6 bases from J, the gap between germline ends came to 16 bases. This CDR3 has 14 residues. From germline, CDR1 is GTSNPN and CDR2 SVGIG (reference sequence). The CDR3 sequence is CAWSRIEGAGELFF. The CDR3 region has the DNA TGTGCCTGGTCGAGGATTGAAGGTGCCGGGGAGCTGTTTTTT.

J is TRBJ1-2 and V is TRBV11-2; weak D call: TRBD1 (5 bases). CDR3 length: 16 amino acids. The V and J ends lost 4 bases and 4 bases respectively, with 19 bases between them. Germline V CDR1 and CDR2: SGHAT, FQNNGV. CDR3 sequence: CASSSIRTTNGYGYTF. The CDR3 DNA reads TGTGCCAGCAGCTCCATAAGGACAACAAATGGCTATGGCTACACCTTC.

V and J are TRBV5-6 and TRBJ2-2; 7 bases are a match to TRBD2. CDR1 is SGHDT, CDR2 YYEEEE, per germline. The CDR3 spans 16 residues. J lost 3 bases, V lost 3 bases, and 8 bases had no gene match. The DNA of the CDR3 is TGTGCCAGCAGCTCCATCCGGGACTACCACACCGGGGAGCTGTTTTTT. As protein: CASSSIRDYHTGELFF.

The chain combines TRBV19 with TRBJ2-7; 11 bases are shared with TRBD1. Germline V CDR1 and CDR2: LNHDA, SQIVND (reference sequence). J was trimmed by 6 bases and V by 5 bases; bases with no gene match: 6. The length of the CDR3 is 14 residues. The CDR3 DNA follows: TGTGCCAGTAGTCCTCGGACAGGGGGCGGCGAGCAGTACTTC. Translated: CASSPRTGGGEQYF.

CDR3 in amino acids: CASSYLFGTKYEQYF. The CDR3 DNA reads TGTGCCAGCAGTTACCTTTTCGGGACAAAATACGAGCAGTACTTC. The chain joins TRBV6-5 to TRBJ2-7, with D possibly matching TRBD1 (6 bases). V lost 2 bases, J lost 4 bases, and 15 bases lay in between. The CDR3 runs to 15 residues. Germline V gene lookup returns CDR1 MNHEY and CDR2 SVGAGI.

The rearrangement uses TRBV6-1 and TRBJ2-2, with 7 bases aligning to TRBD1. The CDR3 consists of 16 residues. Germline V gene lookup returns CDR1 MNHNS and CDR2 SASEGT. Germline trimming cut 4 bases from V and 1 base from J; bases unmatched to any gene: 6. For the CDR3, the DNA is TGTGCCAGCAGTGGAAAGGGGGCTTTGAACACCGGGGAGCTGTTTTTT. Its protein product is CASSGKGALNTGELFF.

This rearrangement joins TRBV6-5 to TRBJ1-1, with a tentative D call TRBD1 (6 bases). Germline loops: CDR1 MNHEY, CDR2 SVGAGI. The V gene lost 2 bases and the J gene lost 4 bases, with 14 bases spanning the gap. This CDR3 has 15 amino acids. DNA for the CDR3: TGTGCCAGCAGTTACGGGGGCCCCTATGGCACTGAAGCTTTCTTT. It translates to CASSYGGPYGTEAFF.

The chain links TRBV7-2 to TRBJ2-5, with D possibly being TRBD2 (6 bases). Trimming pared 3 bases from V and 5 bases from J, leaving 13 bases between. The CDR3 consists of 14 residues. The germline gives CDR1 SGHTA, CDR2 FQGNSA. The CDR3 is CASSFGPGGETQYF. In DNA, the CDR3 is TGTGCCAGCAGCTTCGGACCTGGGGGGGAGACCCAGTACTTC.

The chain combines TRBV5-1 with TRBJ1-1, with TRBD1 matching over 7 bases. There are 16 residues in the CDR3. Germline CDR1 SGHRS, CDR2 YFSETQ. With 4 bases clipped from V and 0 bases from J, the junction kept 9 bases outside the gene matches. For the CDR3, the DNA is TGCGCCAGCAGCCTCCTGACAGGGAGTATGAACACTGAAGCTTTCTTT. This encodes CASSLLTGSMNTEAFF.

The CDR3 sequence is CASSRIGDRGDGYTF. The DNA of the CDR3 is TGCGCCAGCAGCCGCATAGGCGACAGGGGGGATGGCTACACCTTC. The gene calls are TRBV23-1 and TRBJ1-2; 9 bases align to TRBD1. TRBV23-1 counts as an open reading frame of uncertain function. V lost 6 bases to trimming and J lost 6 bases; unmatched junction nucleotides: 11. CDR3 length equals 15 residues.

V is TRBV18 and J is TRBJ2-3; the D gene could be TRBD1 or TRBD2 (6 bases each). Germline V gene lookup returns CDR1 KGHSH and CDR2 LQKENI. V was cut by 2 bases and J by 3 bases, with 18 bases left in between. The CDR3 has 17 residues. Here the CDR3 DNA reads TGTGCCAGCTCACCATTCACGGGGGCCCCAGGGACAGATACGCAGTATTTT. Protein sequence: CASSPFTGAPGTDTQYF.

CDR3 amino acids: CASRGLAGGPSGYEQYF. The CDR3 bases are TGTGCCAGCAGGGGACTAGCGGGAGGCCCTTCGGGGTACGAGCAGTACTTC. The chain uses TRBV28 and TRBJ2-7; 15 nucleotides align to TRBD2. CDR3 length equals 17 residues. After removal of 6 bases from V and 4 bases from J, the junction contained 10 bases not matched to a gene. The germline gives CDR1 MDHEN, CDR2 SYDVKM.

The rearrangement links TRBV21-1 to TRBJ2-5; the tabulated D call, TRBD1, remains unverified against the DNA. TRBV21-1 is listed as a pseudogene. The CDR3 sequence is 17 residues long. CDR3 amino acids: CASSLSPLRDNTETQYF. In DNA form, the CDR3 reads TGTGCCAGCAGCCTCTCCCCCCTCCGGGACAATACGGAGACCCAGTACTTC.

The chain uses TRBV28 and TRBJ2-3, with 13 bases fitting TRBD2. There are 18 residues in the CDR3. V dropped 2 bases and J dropped 2; count of bases not matched to a gene: 7. Looked up from germline, CDR1 is MDHEN and CDR2 is SYDVKM. The chain's CDR3 is CASSLAGLAGPITDTQYF. CDR3 DNA sequence: TGTGCCAGCAGTTTAGCGGGACTAGCGGGACCCATCACAGATACGCAGTATTTT.

The genes are TRBV25-1 and TRBJ2-3; D unresolved. The germline CDR1 and CDR2 sequences are MGHDK and SYGVNS. Trimming stripped 7 bases from V and 4 bases from J, with 12 bases between. This CDR3 spans 13 amino acids. The CDR3 DNA follows: TGTGCCAGCACTGTCGTTGGGGCAGATACGCAGTATTTT. It codes for CASTVVGADTQYF.

The rearrangement joins TRBV2 to TRBJ1-1; a weak D match, TRBD1 (6 bases). CDR1 is SNHLY, CDR2 FYNNEI, per germline. The CDR3 sequence is 14 residues long. V lost 4 bases to trimming and J lost 1 base, with 10 bases between them. The CDR3 nucleotides read TGTGCCAGCAGTGTTGAGGGGGAGAACACTGAAGCTTTCTTT. This codes for CASSVEGENTEAFF.

The V gene is TRBV9, the J gene TRBJ2-1, with D hard to call. V lost 0 bases and J lost 0, with 7 bases in between. The length of the CDR3 is 15 residues. Germline CDR1 and CDR2: SGDLS and YYNGEE. For the CDR3, the DNA is TGTGCCAGCAGCGTAGTATCCAACTCCTACAATGAGCAGTTCTTC. Protein product: CASSVVSNSYNEQFF. Together with reference TRBV9 and TRBJ2-1, the CDR3 gives the full variable domain: DSGVTQTPKHLITATGQRVTLRCSPRSGDLSVYWYQQSLDQGLQFLIQYYNGEERAKGNILERFSAQQFPDLHSELNLSSLELGDSALYFCASSVVSNSYNEQFFGPGTRLTVL.

V gene TRBV10-3 combines with J gene TRBJ1-2, with a weak D call TRBD1 (6 bases). The CDR3 is 13 amino acids. Germline CDR1 and CDR2: ENHRY and SYGVKD. With 6 bases removed from V and 6 bases from J, the gap between germline ends came to 14 bases. The CDR3 spells CAISLQGNDGYTF. The CDR3 DNA reads TGTGCCATCAGCCTACAGGGCAATGATGGCTACACCTTC.

The rearrangement uses TRBV6-5 and TRBJ2-7; D might be TRBD2 (6 bases). Germline CDR1 and CDR2: MNHEY and SVGAGI. V was pared by 6 bases and J by 4 bases, with 19 bases between. The CDR3 contains 15 residues. CDR3 in amino acids: CASRKGTLGKYEQYF. The CDR3 DNA reads as TGTGCCAGCAGGAAAGGGACTCTGGGAAAATACGAGCAGTACTTC.

The chain has TRBV19 and TRBJ1-5; D is uncertain. V dropped 6 bases and J dropped 4 bases, with 10 bases sitting between them. The CDR3 sequence is 13 residues long. CDR1 and CDR2 from the germline V gene are LNHDA and SQIVND (reference sequence). The DNA of the CDR3 is TGTGCCAGTAGGGGCCAGGAAAATCAGCCCCAGCATTTT. This sequence encodes CASRGQENQPQHF.

The chain has TRBV28 and TRBJ2-7; the D gene is possibly TRBD2 (6 bases). The CDR3 covers 15 residues. CDR1 is MDHEN and CDR2 is SYDVKM in the germline V gene. V was trimmed by 6 bases and J by 0 bases, leaving 15 bases between them. The chain's CDR3 is CASSPPGLISYEQYF. For the CDR3, the DNA is TGTGCCAGCAGCCCACCGGGACTGATCTCCTACGAGCAGTACTTC.

J is TRBJ1-1 and V is TRBV13, with 7 bases aligning to TRBD1. There are 15 residues in the CDR3. Per germline, CDR1 PRHDT and CDR2 FYEKMQ (reference sequence). V lost 2 bases and J lost 1; bases outside the gene matches: 4. The CDR3 sequence: CASSLPWTGNTEAFF. CDR3 nucleotide sequence: TGTGCCAGCAGCTTACCTTGGACAGGGAACACTGAAGCTTTCTTT.

The genes are TRBV7-8 and TRBJ2-1, with D maybe TRBD1 (6 bases). V was pared by 1 base and J by 5 bases, with 27 bases between. Germline CDR1 reads SGHVS; CDR2 reads FQNEAQ. The CDR3 sequence is 20 residues long. CDR3 residues: CASSLGVGTQAVGTHNEQFF. The CDR3 DNA reads as TGTGCCAGCAGCTTAGGTGTAGGGACACAGGCCGTAGGGACCCACAATGAGCAGTTCTTC.

CDR3 in amino acids: CASSAGLAGDEQFF. The CDR3 DNA is TGTGCCAGCAGCGCCGGACTAGCGGGCGATGAGCAGTTCTTC. This chain uses TRBV7-7 with TRBJ2-1; 11 bases line up with TRBD2. This CDR3 spans 14 amino acids. Trimming took 5 bases from V and 8 from J; bases not matched to a gene: 5. CDR1 SSHAT and CDR2 FNYEAQ come from the germline V gene (reference sequence).

The V call is TRBV12-2, the J call TRBJ2-1; TRBD1 is the table's D call and was not checked against the DNA. TRBV12-2 is classified as a pseudogene. CDR3 size: 14 residues. CDR3 sequence reads: CASRLALGKSEQFF. The CDR3 nucleotides are TGTGCAAGTCGCTTAGCGTTGGGCAAGAGTGAGCAGTTCTTC.

This clone was seen only once. The chain is built from TRBV29-1 and TRBJ1-1, with 7 bases aligning to TRBD1. V gave up 3 bases and J gave up 11 bases; unmatched junction bases: 6. Germline loops: CDR1 SQVTM, CDR2 ANQGSEA. CDR3 length equals 11 residues. CDR3 sequence reads: CSVERGLGAFF. Written as DNA, the CDR3 is TGCAGCGTTGAGAGGGGGCTTGGCGCTTTCTTT.